A selection of T cell receptor beta chains follows, all from one sample in a study of cytomegalovirus exposure and HLA in healthy donors. The assay was immunoSEQ multiplex PCR, and TCRdb's table has in-frame clones only and misses some. This table has about 110,000 clones, about 86% appearing once. The specimen sequenced was PBMCs. These receptor sequences come from a woman aged 25 to 39 in good health and CMV-seronegative. Both conserved end residues are part of each CDR3. D genes are given only for firm matches. Size tells how often a clone was seen (once, few, many) or the class of an expanded clone, and some rows leave it out.

j_gene,abundance,v_gene,d_gene,CDR3aa,CDR3nt
TRBJ2-1,once,TRBV28,-,CASSLIDEYNEQFF,TGTGCCAGCAGTTTAATCGATGAGTACAATGAGCAGTTCTTC
TRBJ1-2,-,TRBV29-1,-,CSVPGYYGYTF,TGCAGCGTACCAGGTTACTATGGCTACACCTTC
TRBJ2-7,-,TRBV5-6,-,CASSLAGSYEQYF,TGTGCCAGCAGCTTGGCAGGGTCCTACGAGCAGTACTTC
TRBJ2-1,-,TRBV5-1,-,CASSLAASSSYNEQFF,TGCGCCAGCAGCTTGGCCGCGTCGAGCTCCTACAATGAGCAGTTCTTC
TRBJ2-1,-,TRBV6-6,TRBD2,CASSYTSGSIHEQFF,TGTGCCAGCAGTTACACTAGCGGGAGCATTCATGAGCAGTTCTTC
TRBJ1-2,-,TRBV19,-,CASSIDSTNYGYTF,TGTGCCAGTAGTATCGACAGTACTAACTATGGCTACACCTTC
TRBJ2-7,-,TRBV27,TRBD2,CASSSALGGVTYEQYF,TGTGCCAGCAGTTCCGCTCTCGGGGGGGTCACCTACGAGCAGTACTTC
TRBJ2-4,-,TRBV18,-,CASSSTSGGNIQYF,TGTGCCAGCTCATCAACTAGTGGGGGGAACATTCAGTACTTC
TRBJ2-3,-,TRBV11-2,-,CASSLDLTTDAQYF,TGTGCCAGCAGCTTAGATCTGACGACAGATGCGCAGTATTTT
TRBJ1-2,once,TRBV6-5,-,CASTSRRSNYGYTF,TGTGCCAGCACTTCGAGGAGGAGCAACTATGGCTACACCTTC
TRBJ1-2,once,TRBV5-4,TRBD1,CASRGDRGYGYTF,TGTGCCAGCAGAGGAGACAGGGGCTATGGCTACACCTTC
TRBJ2-5,-,TRBV5-4,TRBD2,CASSLTQRGAETQYF,TGTGCCAGCAGCTTGACCCAGCGGGGGGCGGAGACCCAGTACTTC
TRBJ1-2,once,TRBV7-9,-,CASSFSGDYGYTF,TGTGCCAGCAGCTTTTCGGGGGACTATGGCTACACCTTC
TRBJ2-3,-,TRBV5-5,-,CASSPLGAASTDTQYF,TGTGCCAGCAGCCCCCTAGGGGCTGCTAGCACAGATACGCAGTATTTT
TRBJ2-3,-,TRBV10-3,-,CAIKAGTTDTQYF,TGTGCCATCAAGGCGGGAACCACAGATACGCAGTATTTT
TRBJ2-1,-,TRBV19,TRBD2,CASSIDWLAGKFF,TGTGCCAGTAGTATAGATTGGCTAGCGGGAAAGTTCTTC
TRBJ1-6,-,TRBV4-2,TRBD1,CASRETGGSPLHF,TGTGCCAGCAGGGAAACAGGGGGTTCACCCCTCCACTTT